This entry features one T cell receptor beta chain sequence. Its antigen is currently unknown. The assay was immunoSEQ multiplex PCR, and TCRdb's table has in-frame clones only and misses some. The repertoire has under 20,000 clones, around four fifths of them found once; the top ten carry roughly 20%. The data are from a study of OX40 agonist ivuxolimab in advanced cancers. Overall study results and limits: Doses of 0.1 to 3.0 mg/kg were accompanied by clonal expansion of CD4+ and CD8+ blood T cells by week 6.

The V end was cut by 2 bases, the J end by 3 bases, with 14 bases between. Germline V gene lookup returns CDR1 SGHDN and CDR2 FVKESK. The CDR3 sequence is 15 residues long. The sequence was collected from an adult with an advanced solid tumor such as melanoma, head and neck, liver or kidney cancer. The specimen comprised CD4+ or CD8+ T cells sorted from blood, sampled in a trial of the OX40 agonist ivuxolimab. The V gene is TRBV14, the J gene TRBJ2-7; TRBD1 might be the D (5 bases). CDR3: CASSQHLGQNYEQYF. As DNA, the CDR3 is TGTGCCAGCAGCCAACACCTGGGGCAGAACTACGAGCAGTACTTC.